This TCR beta chain comes out of a study of cytomegalovirus exposure and HLA in healthy donors (TCRdb year 2017). Regarding the complete study: According to an earlier analysis of a few hundred of the donors, about 179 million T cells yielded 95 million to 140 million unique TCR beta sequences and approximately 300 Gb of sequence data. An early release that covered approximately 600 HLA-typed donors contained approximately 320 gigabases of sequencing data and some 87 million unique TCR sequences. The genetic ancestry cluster associated with self-reported Caucasian donors included roughly 84% of the roughly 380 genotyped donors. The aim of the study was to test whether cataloging public T cell receptors could identify signatures of past pathogen exposure. The T cell repertoires of 700 or so subjects were profiled by immunosequencing and related to cytomegalovirus serostatus. In addition to the first cohort of roughly 700 subjects, a separate validation cohort of over 90 different subjects was used. To predict cytomegalovirus infection status, the study combined high-throughput TCR immunosequencing, statistical association of individual TCRs with disease status, and machine learning. To study patterns of TCR occurrence, a later analysis re-analyzed previously published TCR beta repertoires from 650 to 750 donors and added high-resolution HLA genotyping. Rather than drawing on any new phenotypic data, the later analysis identified candidate immune exposures from TCR beta sequences and the way those sequences occurred across donors. An earlier analysis of several hundred of the donors applied high-throughput TCR beta sequencing to assess whether each TCR beta V gene segment acted as functional or pseudogenic. Donor age, sex, ethnicity and CMV serostatus were compiled alongside the repertoire data. A later genetic analysis used genome-wide SNP genotypes for about 65% of the 666 donors, treating that subset as a discovery cohort. Every repertoire in the discovery cohort had been generated on one and the same sequencing platform. Both class I and class II loci were covered by HLA typing, at four-digit resolution. The number of donors typed differed by locus, with about 629-630 for A, B, C, DRB1 and DQB1, around 560 for DQA1, 600 to 610 for DPA1, and around 460 for DPB1. Four or five DR-DQ haplotypes were handled as single units for association and clustering because linkage in the cohort was strong. Among around 400 genotyped donors of the cohort, an average of approximately 240,000 unique TCR beta nucleotide sequences was sequenced per donor, of which roughly 18% were non-productive.

The study at large found these results: A further reported finding was that TCR beta sequences accurately predicted the HLA-A and HLA-B alleles for most subjects in the first cohort. Some IMGT-functional V segments, including TRBV6-2 and TRBV6-3, could not be told apart with the 87-base-pair reads, so those segments were excluded. A few of the identified cytomegalovirus-associated TCR beta chains were confirmed in vitro to be specific for cytomegalovirus antigens. An association between a missense DCLRE1C variant and V-gene and J-gene trimming of TCR beta chains was found in a later genetic analysis and replicated in an independent cohort. Specific HLA alleles were associated with 16,951 TCR beta sequences at a false discovery rate of 0.05 in a later analysis. Because HLA typing was unavailable for some donors at each locus, only the typed subset was used in association tests. A later analysis found that HLA-associated TCR beta chains were more clonally expanded and had lower generation probabilities than equally common non-associated chains. According to the authors, the approach could potentially be generalized to other disease states and immunological phenotypes. A later analysis found that most CMV-associated TCR beta chains appeared HLA-restricted, with HLA associations seemingly driven largely by CMV exposure. Cytomegalovirus status was reported to be diagnosed by the classifier with high specificity and sensitivity in both the original and validation cohorts. Approximately 18 rarely observed V segments, including chromosome 9 orphons, were excluded from the earlier analysis of some 590 of the donors because counts were too low. The only immune exposure information available for the cohort was CMV serostatus. In a later analysis, the rate of TCR association differed among HLA loci, with DRB1 alleles having the most associated TCRs and HLA-C alleles having the fewest. Broadly in line with IMGT annotations, most TCR beta V segments showed up in productive rearrangements about 90% or about 30% of the time in an earlier analysis of 450 to 600 of the donors. According to a later analysis, parvovirus B19, influenza, CMV and Epstein-Barr virus appeared linked to several top co-occurrence clusters. A later genetic analysis reported fewer N-insertions in productive TCRs among donors in an Asian-associated ancestry cluster than the roughly 700-donor mean. Strong co-occurrence of HLA alleles, especially DR and DQ, made assigning TCR associations to individual alleles difficult. Correlated functional status among segregating V segments might be attributable to linkage disequilibrium, but an unknown experimental factor could not be ruled out. The study gave a list of 150 to 200 TCR beta chains associated with cytomegalovirus. In this cohort, only TCR beta chains were sequenced, and detectable features were limited by the absence of alpha or paired-chain data. The sequencing pipeline was judged likely to have produced a cluster of highly shared sequence variants as a technical artifact. The presence/absence analyses assumed that sequencing depth was roughly uniform across donors, and that assumption may not be true. Most TCR sequences were seen in very few donors, while some public TCRs were found in many individuals.

The cohort consisted of fewer than 700 healthy bone marrow donors. Cohort members were all nominally healthy when sampled, although unrecorded immune exposures were likely present. The donor tested CMV seronegative, placing the donor among the 350 to 400 seronegative members of the cohort. Each donor provided a peripheral blood sample, and peripheral blood mononuclear cells were used for TCR beta sequencing. The Qiagen DNeasy Blood Extraction Kit was used to extract genomic DNA from the blood cell samples. Library prep was done by the immunoSEQ multiplex PCR assay. For the multiplex PCR, a mixture combining 60 forward primers for TCR Vbeta segments and 13 reverse primers for TCR Jbeta segments was used. A multiplex PCR assay on genomic DNA amplified the CDR3 region of rearranged TCR beta genes. The Illumina HiSeq System was used to sequence the amplified TCR beta libraries as 87-base-pair reads. The original methods were these. Across the 700 or so repertoires, a later analysis counted tens of millions of unique TCR beta chains, roughly 11 million of which were shared by at least two donors. Raw reads were error-corrected and collapsed into unique sequences with a nearest-neighbor algorithm that merged closely related sequences to remove PCR and sequencing errors. To assign V, D and J gene segments, CDR3 sequences were aligned to IMGT reference sequences. Each retained sequence needed at least a six-nucleotide match to both a V gene segment and a J gene segment. A rearrangement counted as productive if the CDR3 had no stop codons and remained in frame with V and J, and every other rearrangement counted as non-productive. Following IMGT convention, CDR3 was defined as the stretch from the second conserved V-encoded cysteine to the conserved J-encoded phenylalanine. The earlier analysis of about 620 of the donors excluded sequences that lacked an unambiguous match to a single V gene segment. In an earlier analysis of a few hundred of the donors, V segments were called functional above 56.7% productive rearrangements and were called segregating when the between-donor standard deviation exceeded 5%. To diagnose cytomegalovirus status from the catalog of TCR beta chain sequences, a statistical classification framework was built. In a later analysis, V and J genes were assigned by comparing TCR nucleotide sequences against IMGT/GENE-DB human TR gene sequences. The TCRdist pipeline was used in a later analysis to assign CDR3 sequences and most-parsimonious VDJ recombination scenarios. In a later analysis, each TCR beta chain was defined by its CDR3 amino acid sequence together with its V-gene family, and reads without a unique V-gene family were excluded. In a later analysis, 500 to 650 highly shared, low-generation-probability nucleotide sequences were removed to address suspected cross-contamination and a sequencing artifact. In a later analysis, a clonal expansion index for each public chain was calculated from normalized within-repertoire ranks of inferred template counts. A later analysis computed generation probabilities with a VDJ recombination model fitted to out-of-frame rearrangements, and checked the results against IGoR. In a later analysis, hypergeometric tests were used to score TCR-TCR, TCR-HLA and TCR-CMV co-occurrence, with a repertoire-size bias correction applied to TCR pairs. False discovery rates were estimated in a later analysis by permuting HLA or CMV assignments 20 times. In a later analysis, co-occurring TCRs were grouped with DBSCAN, and TCRdist sequence similarity was added when clustering was performed within HLA-allele-positive subsets. Repertoires with fewer than 30,000 or more than 120,000 public chains, plus five repertoires with anomalous nucleotide sharing, were excluded from co-occurrence clustering. Sourced from immuneACCESS, this table was stored by TCRdb with only in-frame sequences that have V and J called. A share of the clones is absent; for the studies checked, an unresolved V gene accounts for under half, and the remainder has no known explanation. From that table come the V and J calls and clone size; the DNA was used to work out D and trimming. This sample's table carries approximately 130,000 clones. The leading ten clones occupy 2% of the sample.

Concerning this clone itself: Its antigen is currently not known.

Compared with germline, V lacks 1 base and J lacks 5 bases; bases without a gene match: 2. CDR1 and CDR2 are drawn from the germline V gene: SGHTA, FQGNSA. The CDR3 starts with the cysteine, ends with the phenylalanine, and has 14 residues. Left in the record is the CDR3 DNA by itself, 42 bases read in frame from the first base. The chain is encoded by TRBV7-2 joined to TRBJ1-2; 9 junctional bases match TRBD1. The sequence was obtained from a woman aged 60-75 years in good health and CMV-seronegative. Sequencing input: PBMCs. The CDR3 amino acid sequence is: CASSLGQGVYGYTF. The DNA sequence is TGTGCCAGCAGCTTAGGACAGGGGGTTTATGGCTACACCTTC.